The next 5 T cell receptor beta chains were all read from a single sample in a study of T-cell memory formation after mild COVID-19. MiXCR, applied by TCRdb to the 5' RACE reads, yields one record per CDR3 protein. The top ten hold under 25% of the sample, which has about 400,000 distinct CDR3 sequences, about 15% seen once. Sequencing was performed on PBMCs or a T cell subset sorted from them (not recorded which). The receptor set was obtained from a man younger than 30 who had mild COVID-19 (a few samples of this study predate the infection). Cell type and time point are not known.

There are a few counts of this clonotype. The V gene is TRBV29-1, the J gene TRBJ2-3, with TRBD2 matching 12 bases. Germline-derived CDR1 and CDR2 are SQVTM and ANQGSEA. Trimming at V came to 6 bases and at J to 3 bases, leaving 7 bases not matched to a gene. This CDR3 spans 15 amino acids. For the CDR3, the DNA is TGCAGCGTGGTACTAGCGGGGGGCGCGACAGATACGCAGTATTTT. It codes for CSVVLAGGATDTQYF.

The chain combines TRBV6-6 with TRBJ2-2; 8 bases fit TRBD1. This CDR3 region has 14 residues. J gave up 2 bases and V 10 bases, and 6 bases lay outside the gene matches. The germline gives CDR1 MNHNY, CDR2 SVGAGI (reference sequence). CDR3 sequence (DNA): TGTGCCATCACGGGACAGGCCAACACCGGGGAGCTGTTTTTT. It encodes CAITGQANTGELFF.

This clonotype was seen a few times. The chain is built from TRBV6-2 or TRBV6-3 and TRBJ2-1; 8 bases line up with TRBD2. This CDR3 has 15 residues. J gave up 9 bases and V 10 bases, and 17 bases lay outside the gene matches. Germline V gives CDR1 MNHEY, CDR2 SVGEGT. The CDR3 DNA is TGTGCCACCCTCTCCGGGACTAGTAGGGTCGCTGAGCAGTTCTTC. It is translated as CATLSGTSRVAEQFF.

This clonotype was seen ten or more times. The chain links TRBV7-2 to TRBJ2-3, with D possibly being TRBD1 (6 bases). The CDR3 is 15 amino acids. V lost 5 bases, J lost 2 bases, and 14 bases lay in between. Germline V gives CDR1 SGHTA, CDR2 FQGNSA. The CDR3 nucleotides are TGTGCCAGCAGCCCGGCGGACAGTCACACAGATACGCAGTATTTT. Residues: CASSPADSHTDTQYF.

The chain links TRBV27 to TRBJ1-2; D is perhaps TRBD1 (6 bases). V lost 4 bases to trimming and J lost 8 bases, with 8 bases between them. The CDR3 has 11 amino acids. The germline V gene has CDR1 MNHEY and CDR2 SMNVEV (reference sequence). CDR3 nucleotide sequence: TGTGCCAGCAGTTCCGACAGGGGCTACACCTTC. Protein: CASSSDRGYTF.